The rows below give T cell receptor beta chains drawn from one sample of a study of shared clonotypes between healthy human individuals. The data were produced by immunoSEQ multiplex PCR, yet TCRdb's version contains in-frame clones alone and is incomplete. The sample lists 1.5 million to 2.5 million clones, approximately 95% seen once, with approximately 1.2% in the top ten. The sequencing input was naive CD8+ T cells sorted from blood. These receptors all come from a man younger than 35 in good health. CDR3s include the opening cysteine and the closing phenylalanine or tryptophan. The D gene is left open where the match is weak.

TRBV9	TRBJ2-2	NA	14	TGTGCCAGCAGCGGTAGGGACCAGACCGGGGAGCTGTTTTTT	CASSGRDQTGELFF
TRBV7-8	TRBJ1-1	NA	15	TGTGCCAGCAGCCCCCTCGCGGGGTTTAACACTGAAGCTTTCTTT	CASSPLAGFNTEAFF
TRBV7-9	TRBJ2-1	NA	17	TGTGCCAGCAGCTCCCTGGTCGGGGGCCCTTTGTGGAATGAGCAGTTCTTC	CASSSLVGGPLWNEQFF
TRBV6-5	TRBJ2-7	TRBD1	16	TGTGCCAGCAGTTCCCTACAGGGGACCAACTCCTACGAGCAGTACTTC	CASSSLQGTNSYEQYF
TRBV5-6	TRBJ2-1	TRBD2	15	TGTGCCAGCAGCTTGGGGCTAGCGGGGAACAATGAGCAGTTCTTC	CASSLGLAGNNEQFF
TRBV2	TRBJ2-7	TRBD1	13	TGTGCCTGTTGGGACAGGGGTATAAACGAGCAGTACTTC	CACWDRGINEQYF
TRBV4-3	TRBJ2-7	NA	15	TGCGCCAGCAGCCAAGATCTGGCGGGGGCTTACGAGCAGTACTTC	CASSQDLAGAYEQYF
TRBV10-3	TRBJ2-1	TRBD2	13	TGTGCCATCTCTGCTAGCGGTTACAATGAGCAGTTCTTC	CAISASGYNEQFF
TRBV5-4	TRBJ1-2	NA	15	TGTGCCAGCAGCCCCCGCGGTTCACTTATCTATGGCTACACCTTC	CASSPRGSLIYGYTF
TRBV9	TRBJ2-1	TRBD2	16	TGTGCCAGCAGCGGAGGACTAGCGGGTAATAACAATGAGCAGTTCTTC	CASSGGLAGNNNEQFF
TRBV7-9	TRBJ1-2	NA	13	TGTGCCAGCAGCTTAGTTGGGTCTTATGGCTACACCTTC	CASSLVGSYGYTF
TRBV7-9	TRBJ1-1	NA	16	TGTGCCAGCAGCCCGATTAAAGGGATCATGAACACTGAAGCTTTCTTT	CASSPIKGIMNTEAFF
TRBV5-6	TRBJ2-2	NA	18	TGTGCCAGCAGCTTGTGGGGGGTTGACAGTCCGAACACCGGGGAGCTGTTTTTT	CASSLWGVDSPNTGELFF
TRBV4-1	TRBJ2-7	TRBD1	17	TGCGCCAGCAGCCAAGGGACAGGGGGTAACTTTCCCTACGAGCAGTACTTC	CASSQGTGGNFPYEQYF
TRBV13	TRBJ2-1	TRBD2	16	TGTGCCAGCAGCTCCCCATTGCGGGAGCCCCACAATGAGCAGTTCTTC	CASSSPLREPHNEQFF